A selection of T cell receptor beta chains follows, all from one sample in a study of blood T cell repertoires in COVID-19. Clones were read by immunoSEQ multiplex PCR, and TCRdb kept only the in-frame ones, dropping some. In the table there are some 74,000 clones, around four fifths of which are singletons. Sequences were obtained from peripheral blood. The receptors originated from a woman between 50 and 59 years old with acute or convalescent COVID-19. Each CDR3 is given with its conserved first and last residue. A D gene is named only where the DNA matches it firmly. A clone size is listed for some rows: how often the clone was seen (once, few, many), or a class if it is expanded.

j_call	clone_size	d_call	v_call	cdr3_nt	cdr3_aa
TRBJ2-7	few	-	TRBV19	TGTGCCAGTAGTTCCCCAGGTTCGACCTACGAGCAGTACTTC	CASSSPGSTYEQYF
TRBJ1-1	-	-	TRBV6-5	TGTGCCAGCAATCAGGCGGGGGGAACGGCTGAAGCTTTCTTT	CASNQAGGTAEAFF
TRBJ2-7	few	TRBD1	TRBV10-3	TGTGCCATCAGTTCCGGGACAGGGGCCTACGAGCAGTACTTC	CAISSGTGAYEQYF
TRBJ1-3	-	-	TRBV6-5	TGTGCCAGCAGTTACGTAGGAAACACCATATATTTT	CASSYVGNTIYF
TRBJ2-5	-	TRBD1	TRBV4-3	TGCGCCAGCAGCCAACGACAGGGGGCGGGAGAGACCCAGTACTTC	CASSQRQGAGETQYF
TRBJ1-1	-	-	TRBV6-5	TGTGCCAGCAAGAAATACATGAACACTGAAGCTTTCTTT	CASKKYMNTEAFF
TRBJ2-2	-	-	TRBV6-5	TGTGCCAGCATGTTGGGCAGGTACGGGGAGCTGTTTTTT	CASMLGRYGELFF
TRBJ1-4	once	TRBD1	TRBV5-1	TGCGCCAGCAAAGAGGGGACAGGGGATGAAAAACTGTTTTTT	CASKEGTGDEKLFF
TRBJ1-4	-	-	TRBV6-5	TGTGCCACCTGGGGGCCCGGAACGGAAAAACTGTTTTTT	CATWGPGTEKLFF
TRBJ1-1	-	-	TRBV5-1	TGCGCCAGCAGCTTGCGAGGGGGGGACACTGAAGCTTTCTTT	CASSLRGGDTEAFF
TRBJ1-1	-	-	TRBV9	TGTGCCAGCAGCGTAGATGGGAGTGCTGAAGCTTTCTTT	CASSVDGSAEAFF
TRBJ2-3	-	-	TRBV20-1	TGCAGTGCTAGTTATGGCGGGGTTACCACAGATACGCAGTATTTT	CSASYGGVTTDTQYF
TRBJ2-3	few	-	TRBV18	TGTGCCAGCTCACCCCCATCTCAGACAGATACGCAGTATTTT	CASSPPSQTDTQYF
TRBJ1-3	-	-	TRBV7-2	TGTGCCAGCAGCTTCTCCGGGACAAGCTCTGGAAACACCATATATTTT	CASSFSGTSSGNTIYF
TRBJ1-5	-	-	TRBV13	TGTGCCAGCAGCCCAGAGGAGATTCAGCCCCAGCATTTT	CASSPEEIQPQHF
TRBJ2-2	-	-	TRBV3-1/TRBV3-2	TGTGCCAGCAGCCAAGATGCGGCGGGGTGGGGGGAGCTGTTTTTT	CASSQDAAGWGELFF
TRBJ1-3	-	TRBD1	TRBV29-1	TGCAGCGTGGGGACAGGGGGTTTCTACGGAAACACCATATATTTT	CSVGTGGFYGNTIYF
TRBJ2-2	-	TRBD2	TRBV2	TGTGCCAGCACTAGCGGGATCGGGAGGGAGCTGTTTTTT	CASTSGIGRELFF
TRBJ1-1	-	-	TRBV24-1	TGTGCCACCAGTGATTTAAGTGGAGCTGAAGCTTTCTTT	CATSDLSGAEAFF
TRBJ2-7	-	TRBD1	TRBV28	TGTGCCAGCAGAAAAGGGACAGGGTCCTACGAGCAGTACTTC	CASRKGTGSYEQYF
TRBJ2-1	many	TRBD2	TRBV19	TGTGCCAGTAGTATCGAACAACTAGCGGGGGGTTTCAATGAGCAGTTCTTC	CASSIEQLAGGFNEQFF
TRBJ1-6	once	TRBD1	TRBV27	TGTGCCAGCAGTTCGGGGGGGACAGGGAATTCACCCCTCCACTTT	CASSSGGTGNSPLHF
TRBJ2-5	-	TRBD1	TRBV3-1/TRBV3-2	TGTGCCAGCAGTCGTACAAGACAGGGCCTAATGTTGTCCCAGTACTTC	CASSRTRQGLMLSQYF
TRBJ2-1	few	-	TRBV3-1/TRBV3-2	TGTGCCAGCAGCCAAGATCCGGGCAGGGTAGGAAATGAGCAGTTCTTC	CASSQDPGRVGNEQFF
TRBJ1-2	-	-	TRBV7-9	TGTGCCAGCAGCTTAGCAGTAGGGGGTAACTATGGCTACACCTTC	CASSLAVGGNYGYTF
TRBJ1-2	-	TRBD1	TRBV20-1	TGCAGTGCAACTAACAGGGGAGGCTACACCTTC	CSATNRGGYTF
TRBJ1-2	-	-	TRBV19	TGTGCCAGTAGTATTGCTCGAGACAGCCCTAACTATGGCTACACCTTC	CASSIARDSPNYGYTF